The entry below describes one T cell receptor beta chain. Its antigen remains unknown. This sample was taken from a study of early stage breast cancer tumors. Study details: About 80% of the 16 invasive tumors were ER+, PR+ and HER2-.

Germline V gene lookup returns CDR1 GTSNPN and CDR2 SVGIG (reference sequence). The CDR3 consists of 13 residues. Using immunoSEQ multiplex PCR, the repertoire was profiled, and TCRdb retains in-frame clones only, with some absent. This table holds 15,000 or so clones, 70% to 85% found once. This normal breast sample came from a site about 1.9-4.5 cm away from the tumor. Points from the study as a whole: Chain pairing and CD4, CD8 or FOXP3 expression were not captured.

The chain has TRBV30 and TRBJ2-5; TRBD1 might be the D (8 bases). The J call may be mistaken, given a closer DNA end match to TRBJ2-7. What was sequenced was normal breast tissue next to the tumor. This clonotype originated in a person aged 25 to 40 with breast cancer. The CDR3, as DNA: TGTGCCTGGAGCACAGGGGGGGGACGCGAGCAGTACTTC. Translating it yields CAWSTGGGREQYF.